The 20 T cell receptor beta chains below all came from one sample that was sequenced in a study of early T cells in non-severe SARS-CoV-2 infection. TCRdb itself ran the 5' RACE reads through MiXCR, one entry per CDR3 protein. Of some 89,000 distinct CDR3 sequences listed, approximately 9.9% are singletons. The sequences come from whole blood, collected at baseline. These receptors came from an adult who was a healthcare worker with PCR-confirmed SARS-CoV-2 infection or an uninfected control (not recorded which).

The J gene is TRBJ1-1, the V gene TRBV7-2; D ambiguous. The CDR3 has 13 amino acids. From germline, CDR1 is SGHTA and CDR2 FQGNSA. V shed 0 bases and J shed 0 bases, with 2 bases lying between them. The CDR3 spells CASSLALNTEAFF. The CDR3 DNA is TGTGCCAGCAGCTTAGCACTGAACACTGAAGCTTTCTTT. Full variable domain (missing parts from reference TRBV7-2 and TRBJ1-1): GAGVSQSPSNKVTEKGKDVELRCDPISGHTALYWYRQSLGQGLEFLIYFQGNSAPDKSGLPSDRFSAERTGGSVSTLTIQRTQQEDSAVYLCASSLALNTEAFFGQGTRLTVV.

The chain uses TRBV7-9 and TRBJ1-5; 12 bases fit TRBD1. The CDR3 covers 15 residues. Germline lookup yields CDR1 SEHNR and CDR2 FQNEAQ (reference sequence). The J segment lost 7 bases and the V segment lost 5 bases, leaving 6 bases of the junction unmatched. As DNA, the CDR3 is TGTGCCAGCAGCACGGGACAGGGGGCATGGCAGCCCCAGCATTTT. Its translation is CASSTGQGAWQPQHF.

This clonotype has more than one count but fewer than ten. The rearrangement joins TRBV7-2 to TRBJ2-3; no firm D call. V was trimmed by 6 bases and J by 2 bases, leaving 15 bases between them. The CDR3 consists of 15 residues. Germline V lookup: CDR1 SGHTA, CDR2 FQGNSA. Here the CDR3 DNA reads TGTGCCAGCAGGTCAATCGGCGCTTTCACAGATACGCAGTATTTT. Its protein product is CASRSIGAFTDTQYF. Drawing the rest from reference TRBV7-2 and TRBJ2-3, the complete variable domain is GAGVSQSPSNKVTEKGKDVELRCDPISGHTALYWYRQSLGQGLEFLIYFQGNSAPDKSGLPSDRFSAERTGGSVSTLTIQRTQQEDSAVYLCASRSIGAFTDTQYFGPGTRLTVL.

The chain recombines TRBV29-1 with TRBJ2-3, with D possibly called TRBD1 or TRBD2 (5 bases each). The CDR3 covers 11 residues. Germline loops: CDR1 SQVTM, CDR2 ANQGSEA. Trimming cost V 7 bases and J 4 bases, with 9 bases left between them. The CDR3 loop is CSGMGADTQYF. The CDR3 coding sequence is TGCAGCGGCATGGGGGCAGATACGCAGTATTTT.

The chain carries TRBV20-1 and TRBJ1-2; maybe TRBD1 (6 bases). Germline CDR1 reads DFQATT; CDR2 reads SNEGSKA (reference sequence). Trimming removed 6 bases from V and 6 bases from J, with 20 bases in between. There are 14 residues in the CDR3. CDR3 sequence reads: CSATGTRLRDGYTF. The DNA of the CDR3 is TGCAGTGCAACTGGGACAAGGCTAAGGGATGGCTACACCTTC.

In its sample, this clonotype was seen a few times. The J gene is TRBJ1-1, the V gene TRBV29-1, with unresolved D. Germline CDR1 SQVTM, CDR2 ANQGSEA. This CDR3 spans 13 amino acids. Trimming stripped 0 bases from V and 6 bases from J, with 11 bases between. The CDR3 loop reads CSVEDHSGPEAFF. The CDR3 DNA follows: TGCAGCGTTGAAGATCATTCCGGCCCTGAAGCTTTCTTT. The variable domain in full, with the rest retrieved from reference TRBV29-1 and TRBJ1-1, is SAVISQKPSRDICQRGTSLTIQCQVDSQVTMMFWYRQQPGQSLTLIATANQGSEATYESGFVIDKFPISRPNLTFSTLTVSNMSPEDSSIYLCSVEDHSGPEAFFGQGTRLTVV.

The rearrangement joins TRBV12-3 or TRBV12-4 to TRBJ2-1; D is perhaps TRBD1 (5 bases). V was pared by 4 bases and J by 6 bases, with 10 bases between. There are 13 residues in the CDR3. The chain's CDR3 is CASSWQGGNEQFF. The DNA for the CDR3 is TGTGCCAGCAGTTGGCAGGGCGGCAATGAGCAGTTCTTC.

In its sample, this clonotype was seen a few times. The chain carries TRBV6-1 and TRBJ2-5; D ambiguous. This CDR3 has 14 residues. The V end lost 7 bases, the J end lost 5 bases, and 17 bases lay between the germline ends. CDR1 is MNHNS, CDR2 SASEGT, per germline. CDR3 amino acids: CASNFMGIGETQYF. The CDR3 coding sequence is TGTGCCAGCAATTTCATGGGGATTGGGGAGACCCAGTACTTC.

The chain is built from TRBV7-2 and TRBJ2-1, with TRBD2 identical over 10 bases. CDR1 and CDR2 from the germline V gene are SGHTA and FQGNSA. The CDR3 totals 15 residues. J gave up 6 bases and V 4 bases, and 6 bases lay outside the gene matches. The CDR3 DNA follows: TGTGCCAGCAGCTACCGACTAGCGGGTGGCAATGAGCAGTTCTTC. Translation gives CASSYRLAGGNEQFF. The whole variable domain, remainder taken from reference TRBV7-2 and TRBJ2-1, is GAGVSQSPSNKVTEKGKDVELRCDPISGHTALYWYRQSLGQGLEFLIYFQGNSAPDKSGLPSDRFSAERTGGSVSTLTIQRTQQEDSAVYLCASSYRLAGGNEQFFGPGTRLTVL.

The CDR3 coding sequence is TGCGCCAGCAGCTCTCCCGGGACAGGGCCAAGCGAGCAGTACTTC. Residues: CASSSPGTGPSEQYF. The rearrangement links TRBV4-1 to TRBJ2-7, with 9 bases that match TRBD1. Germline CDR1 is MGHRA and CDR2 is YSYEKL. V was clipped by 5 bases and J by 6 bases; unmatched bases: 11. The CDR3 sequence is 15 residues long.

This clonotype was seen at least ten times. V usage is TRBV3-1 and J usage is TRBJ1-2; D remains unclear. V was cut by 1 base and J by 4 bases, with 7 bases left in between. Germline V gene sequence: CDR1 LGHDT, CDR2 YNNKEL (reference sequence). The CDR3 runs 13 residues. CDR3 DNA sequence: TGTGCCAGCAGCCAAGCTTTCTTCTATGGCTACACCTTC. This gives the protein CASSQAFFYGYTF.

This clonotype was recorded at least ten times. CDR3 in DNA: TGTGCCAGCAGCTTACCAGGGCACACAGATACGCAGTATTTT. Protein: CASSLPGHTDTQYF. This chain links TRBV11-2 with TRBJ2-3; possibly TRBD1 for D (5 bases). The V and J ends lost 2 bases and 2 bases respectively, with 8 bases between them. Germline CDR1 reads SGHAT; CDR2 reads FQNNGV. CDR3 length: 14 residues.

This clonotype was counted many times. This sequence joins TRBV18 and TRBJ2-1; D possibly corresponds to TRBD2 (6 bases). The CDR3 is 17 residues long. Germline CDR1 KGHSH, CDR2 LQKENI. V lost 3 bases and J lost 12, with 27 bases in between. This CDR3 reads CASSPHRDPSREAGQFF. In DNA, the CDR3 is TGTGCCAGCTCACCGCACCGGGACCCTAGCAGGGAGGCTGGGCAGTTCTTC. Looking up the rest from reference TRBV18 and TRBJ2-1 gives the full variable domain: NAGVMQNPRHLVRRRGQEARLRCSPMKGHSHVYWYRQLPEEGLKFMVYLQKENIIDESGMPKERFSAEFPKEGPSILRIQQVVRGDSAAYFCASSPHRDPSREAGQFFGPGTRLTVL.

In this sample, this clonotype turned up a few times. The genes are TRBV20-1 and TRBJ1-5, with a tentative D call TRBD1 (6 bases). The length of the CDR3 is 13 residues. V gave up 4 bases and J gave up 7 bases, with 14 bases separating them. Germline V gives CDR1 DFQATT, CDR2 SNEGSKA (reference sequence). Here the CDR3 DNA reads TGCAGTGCTACGGGGGGCGCTGGCCAGCCCCAGCATTTT. It is translated as CSATGGAGQPQHF.

This clonotype was counted between two and nine times. CDR3 bases: TGTGCCAGCAGTTATCCCAATGAGCAGTTCTTC. This translates into CASSYPNEQFF. The V gene is TRBV6-2 or TRBV6-3, the J gene TRBJ2-1; no clear D gene. This CDR3 comprises 11 residues. The ends were cut back, 3 bases at V and 6 bases at J, with 3 bases in the middle. The germline V gene encodes CDR1 MNHEY and CDR2 SVGEGT.

There are a few counts of this clonotype. The chain combines TRBV18 with TRBJ1-1, with 9 bases lining up with TRBD1. Germline CDR1 reads KGHSH; CDR2 reads LQKENI. V was clipped by 3 bases and J by 10 bases; unmatched bases: 3. The CDR3 sequence is 12 residues long. CDR3 sequence: CASSPQTGGAFF. The DNA for the CDR3 is TGTGCCAGCTCACCTCAGACAGGGGGAGCTTTCTTT.

This clonotype was found a few times. The chain joins TRBV6-1 to TRBJ2-2; no firm D call. The CDR3 is made up of 14 amino acids. From germline, CDR1 is MNHNS and CDR2 SASEGT. Trimming left V 1 base short and J 4 bases short, with 7 bases between. The CDR3 DNA reads TGTGCCAGCAGTGAAGGGACCCCCACCGGGGAGCTGTTTTTT. This translates into CASSEGTPTGELFF.

This clonotype was observed a few times. J is TRBJ1-1 and V is TRBV19; 9 bases match TRBD1. Germline CDR1 reads LNHDA; CDR2 reads SQIVND (reference sequence). The CDR3 spans 14 residues. V dropped 6 bases and J dropped 0; count of bases not matched to a gene: 2. The CDR3 is CASRDRGMNTEAFF. DNA of the CDR3: TGTGCCAGTAGGGACAGGGGTATGAACACTGAAGCTTTCTTT.

At least ten counts were recorded for this clonotype. This chain uses TRBV4-1 with TRBJ2-2; 12 nucleotides line up with TRBD2. The CDR3 consists of 18 residues. V lost 0 bases to trimming and J lost 4 bases; unmatched junction nucleotides: 6. Germline values: CDR1 MGHRA, CDR2 YSYEKL. CDR3 DNA: TGCGCCAGCAGCCAAGATGCCCTAGCGGGAGGGAGCACCGGGGAGCTGTTTTTT. This translates into CASSQDALAGGSTGELFF.

In regard to this clonotype: Mismatch with germline at one junction end may stem from a read error. J is TRBJ1-3 and V is TRBV14; no definite D call. The length of the CDR3 is 14 residues. Germline V lookup: CDR1 SGHDN, CDR2 FVKESK. The chain's CDR3 is CASSPTYSENTIYF. CDR3 nucleotides: TGTGCCAGCAGCCCTACCTACTCTGAAAACACCATATATTTT.